A single sample is the source of the 10 T cell receptor beta chains below, sequenced in a study of T-cell reconstitution after alpha-beta-depleted transplantation in children. Molecular barcoding with unique molecular identifiers was used for the TCRbeta library. MiXCR, applied by TCRdb to the PCR reads, yields one record per CDR3 protein. In the table there are about 610,000 distinct CDR3 sequences, approximately 10% of which are singletons. Sample: PBMCs from the stem cell graft donor, taken from the stem cell graft. Receptor source: a human donor who donated a stem cell graft to a child with acute myeloid leukemia.

V gene TRBV12-3 or TRBV12-4 combines with J gene TRBJ2-3; D is unresolved. The CDR3 spans 13 residues. Trimming removed 7 bases from V and 2 bases from J, with 10 bases in between. CDR3 bases: TGTGCCAGCATCAATGGGGACACAGATACGCAGTATTTT. Protein sequence: CASINGDTDTQYF.

This sequence joins TRBV27 and TRBJ2-7; perhaps D is TRBD1 or TRBD2 (5 bases each). Germline CDR1 is MNHEY and CDR2 is SMNVEV (reference sequence). This CDR3 region has 15 residues. The V end lost 8 bases, the J end lost 0 bases, and 17 bases lay between the germline ends. The CDR3 region is CASRLERGASYEQYF. CDR3 nucleotides: TGTGCCAGCCGGCTTGAGAGGGGCGCCTCCTACGAGCAGTACTTC.

This clonotype has a count of ten or more. The chain is built from TRBV29-1 and TRBJ2-1; 11 nucleotides match TRBD2. V shed 8 bases, J shed 6 bases, and the junction held 9 bases outside the gene matches. Germline loops: CDR1 SQVTM, CDR2 ANQGSEA. The CDR3 has 14 residues. In DNA form, the CDR3 reads TGCAGCTTCGGTAGGCTAGCGGGAGGCAATGAGCAGTTCTTC. It specifies CSFGRLAGGNEQFF.

This clonotype was seen at least ten times. The chain combines TRBV20-1 with TRBJ2-1; the D is unclear. The length of the CDR3 is 11 residues. V lost 2 bases and J lost 15, with 14 bases in between. Germline CDR1 reads DFQATT; CDR2 reads SNEGSKA (reference sequence). The CDR3 region is CSARIPPNLFF. In DNA, the CDR3 is TGCAGTGCTAGAATTCCTCCCAATTTGTTCTTC.

The CDR3 DNA follows: TGTGCCAGCGTTCTCTCCCAGGGGACCACTGAAGCTTTCTTT. As protein: CASVLSQGTTEAFF. The genes are TRBV12-3 or TRBV12-4 and TRBJ1-1; tentative D call: TRBD1 (6 bases). The V end was cut by 8 bases, the J end by 4 bases, with 17 bases between. CDR3 length: 14 amino acids.

The chain is built from TRBV7-6 and TRBJ2-1; the match to TRBD2 covers 12 bases. CDR1 is SGHVS, CDR2 FNYEAQ, per germline. V dropped 4 bases and J dropped 6; count of bases not matched to a gene: 10. The length of the CDR3 is 17 residues. CDR3 DNA sequence: TGTGCCAGCAGCTCCCGGACTAGCGGGACTCTGGGCAATGAGCAGTTCTTC. Translation gives CASSSRTSGTLGNEQFF. Full variable domain (remainder filled in from reference TRBV7-6 and TRBJ2-1): GAGVSQSPRYKVTKRGQDVALRCDPISGHVSLYWYRQALGQGPEFLTYFNYEAQQDKSGLPNDRFSAERPEGSISTLTIQRTEQRDSAMYRCASSSRTSGTLGNEQFFGPGTRLTVL.

The V call is TRBV5-6, the J call TRBJ2-5; unclear D gene. The CDR3 has 13 amino acids. Germline CDR1 and CDR2: SGHDT and YYEEEE. The V end was cut by 7 bases, the J end by 4 bases, with 14 bases between. This CDR3 is CASHIGMPETQYF. The CDR3 DNA is TGTGCCAGCCACATTGGGATGCCAGAGACCCAGTACTTC.

This clonotype appeared many times. V and J are TRBV29-1 and TRBJ2-5, with 9 positions matching TRBD2. J lost 4 bases, V lost 8 bases, and 14 bases had no gene match. CDR1 and CDR2 (germline): SQVTM, ANQGSEA. The CDR3 consists of 15 residues. CDR3 coding DNA: TGCAGCTCATTCCCCACTAGCGGGTCCCGAGAGACCCAGTACTTC. This translates into CSSFPTSGSRETQYF. Together with reference TRBV29-1 and TRBJ2-5, the CDR3 gives the full variable domain: SAVISQKPSRDICQRGTSLTIQCQVDSQVTMMFWYRQQPGQSLTLIATANQGSEATYESGFVIDKFPISRPNLTFSTLTVSNMSPEDSSIYLCSSFPTSGSRETQYFGPGTRLLVL.

This clonotype appeared many times. The V gene is TRBV12-3 or TRBV12-4, the J gene TRBJ2-1; 14 nucleotides align to TRBD2. The CDR3 has 16 amino acids. Trimming cost V 6 bases and J 9 bases; bases outside gene matches: 10. The CDR3 region is CASRPLGLAGAAEQFF. In DNA form, the CDR3 reads TGTGCCAGCAGACCCTTGGGACTAGCGGGAGCAGCTGAGCAGTTCTTC.

This clonotype was detected a few times. The V call is TRBV5-1, the J call TRBJ2-2; 8 nucleotides agree with TRBD1. Germline loops: CDR1 SGHRS, CDR2 YFSETQ. V lost 3 bases and J lost 6; bases outside the gene matches: 10. The CDR3 covers 16 residues. In DNA form, the CDR3 reads TGCGCCAGCAGCTCCGGACAGGGATCAGGGTCCGGGGAGCTGTTTTTT. Translated: CASSSGQGSGSGELFF.